The 21 T cell receptor beta chains listed next were all sequenced from one sample in a study of T cells after posttransplantation cyclophosphamide. Generated by immunoSEQ multiplex PCR, the TCRdb table keeps only in-frame clones and is missing some. The data contain roughly 23,000 clones, less than 98% of them seen just once; the ten biggest clones take up around 0.13%. Cells defined as naive were viable CD3+CD4+ or CD3+CD8+ and CCR7+CD45RA+CD45RO-CD95-CD27+CD28+. What was sequenced was naive CD4+ T cells sorted from PBMCs. Receptors were obtained from a man aged 50 or older in good health, CMV-negative, and a related stem cell transplant donor.

The chain uses TRBV5-1 and TRBJ1-2; possible D gene TRBD1, 6 bases. Trimming shortened V by 3 bases and J by 5 bases, and 20 bases separated the two germline ends. Germline V lookup: CDR1 SGHRS, CDR2 YFSETQ. The CDR3 has 16 amino acids. This chain's CDR3 is CASSSPPQGRGYGYTF. For the CDR3, the DNA is TGCGCCAGCAGCTCTCCCCCACAGGGTAGGGGGTATGGCTACACCTTC.

V is TRBV11-2 and J is TRBJ2-1, with TRBD2 matching 8 bases. The CDR3 is made up of 16 amino acids. The junction had 3 bases not matched to a gene; V was cut back by 0 bases and J by 2 bases. Germline V gene lookup returns CDR1 SGHAT and CDR2 FQNNGV. The CDR3: CASSLDRTSTYNEQFF. The CDR3 DNA reads TGTGCCAGCAGCTTAGATCGGACTAGCACCTACAATGAGCAGTTCTTC.

The chain couples TRBV5-4 to TRBJ2-7; TRBD2 matches at 11 bases. Germline values: CDR1 SGHNT, CDR2 YYREEE (reference sequence). This CDR3 region has 15 residues. V gave up 2 bases and J gave up 2 bases; unmatched junction bases: 3. The CDR3 region is CASSFPTSGTYEQYF. CDR3 DNA sequence: TGTGCCAGCAGCTTCCCGACTAGCGGGACCTACGAGCAGTACTTC.

V is TRBV5-1 and J is TRBJ1-4, with 9 bases lining up with TRBD1. Germline loops: CDR1 SGHRS, CDR2 YFSETQ. V lost 3 bases, J lost 7 bases, and 7 bases stayed unmatched. The CDR3 is 15 residues long. Written as DNA, the CDR3 is TGCGCCAGCAGCTCCGCCGGGACAGGGAGTGAAAAACTGTTTTTT. Its protein is CASSSAGTGSEKLFF.

The V call is TRBV7-3, the J call TRBJ1-1; no firm D call. The CDR3 spans 15 residues. The germline V gene encodes CDR1 SGHTA and CDR2 FQGTGA. Trimming cost V 1 base and J 5 bases, with 14 bases left between them. The CDR3 region has the DNA TGTGCCAGCAGCTTAATTGGGGTTCCGGGGACTGAAGCTTTCTTT. Translated, it gives CASSLIGVPGTEAFF.

This clone was seen a single time. The CDR3 nucleotides read TGTGCCAGTAGTACCCAGGGTGACCAAGAGACCCAGTACTTC. It yields the protein CASSTQGDQETQYF. J is TRBJ2-5 and V is TRBV19, with D possibly being TRBD1 (5 bases). V lost 4 bases and J 0 bases, leaving 9 bases between the germline ends. Per germline, CDR1 LNHDA and CDR2 SQIVND (reference sequence). The CDR3 has 14 residues.

V gene TRBV18 combines with J gene TRBJ2-6; TRBD1 agrees at 9 bases. Unmatched junction bases numbered 9, after V lost 2 bases and J lost 4 bases. This CDR3 has 18 residues. Germline V lookup: CDR1 KGHSH, CDR2 LQKENI. CDR3 sequence (DNA): TGTGCCAGCTCACCAGGACAGGGGCAGGGATCGGGGGCCAACGTCCTGACTTTC. It yields the protein CASSPGQGQGSGANVLTF.

The chain recombines TRBV10-3 with TRBJ2-1; 8 bases fit TRBD2. After removal of 0 bases from V and 7 bases from J, the junction contained 17 bases not matched to a gene. CDR3 length equals 19 residues. CDR1 is ENHRY, CDR2 SYGVKD, per germline. CDR3 DNA sequence: TGTGCCATCAGTGAGTCGAGCCCCAGTCTTAGCGGGATTGGTAATGAGCAGTTCTTC. Translated, it gives CAISESSPSLSGIGNEQFF.

The genes are TRBV7-2 and TRBJ2-7, with TRBD2 matching over 8 bases. J gave up 5 bases and V 4 bases, and 7 bases lay outside the gene matches. The CDR3 sequence is 14 residues long. Germline CDR1 is SGHTA and CDR2 is FQGNSA. The CDR3 sequence: CASSSGTRRNEQYF. The CDR3 region has the DNA TGTGCCAGCAGCTCCGGGACTAGAAGGAACGAGCAGTACTTC.

CDR3 amino acids: CASSQAEGVGEQYF. The CDR3, as DNA: TGCGCCAGCAGCCAAGCGGAGGGAGTGGGCGAGCAGTACTTC. The J gene is TRBJ2-7, the V gene TRBV4-3, with a tentative D call TRBD2 (6 bases). Germline CDR1 and CDR2: LGHNA and YSLEER. The CDR3 has 14 residues. V gave up 1 base and J gave up 6 bases, with 13 bases separating them.

This chain links TRBV7-6 with TRBJ1-2, with D perhaps matching TRBD1 (5 bases). Trimming removed 1 base at V and 3 bases at J, with 6 bases between. CDR3 size: 13 residues. The germline V gene encodes CDR1 SGHVS and CDR2 FNYEAQ. The CDR3 sequence: CASSLGGDYGYTF. The CDR3 DNA sequence: TGTGCCAGCAGCTTAGGGGGGGACTATGGCTACACCTTC.

The chain combines TRBV6-1 with TRBJ1-3, with TRBD1 as a possible D gene (6 bases). Trimming took off 1 base at V and 3 bases at J, with 13 bases between the two ends. CDR1 and CDR2 from the germline V gene are MNHNS and SASEGT. CDR3 length: 16 residues. The CDR3, as DNA: TGTGCCAGCAGTGAAGGGACAGCTGCTATTGGAAACACCATATATTTT. This gives the protein CASSEGTAAIGNTIYF.

The chain carries TRBV29-1 and TRBJ2-5; the match to TRBD2 covers 7 bases. The CDR3 totals 10 residues. Trimming cost V 7 bases and J 4 bases; bases outside gene matches: 0. Germline V CDR1 and CDR2: SQVTM, ANQGSEA. The CDR3 region is CSGGGETQYF. CDR3 coding DNA: TGCAGCGGGGGGGGAGAGACCCAGTACTTC.

V gene TRBV11-3 combines with J gene TRBJ2-5; D unresolved. This CDR3 is built from 13 residues. The V gene lost 2 bases and the J gene lost 0 bases, with 4 bases spanning the gap. Germline V gene lookup returns CDR1 SGHNT and CDR2 YENEEA. The CDR3 is CASSLQYQETQYF. The CDR3 DNA reads TGTGCCAGCAGCTTACAGTACCAAGAGACCCAGTACTTC.

This sequence joins TRBV6-1 and TRBJ2-5; perhaps TRBD1 as D (5 bases). The CDR3 contains 14 residues. CDR1 MNHNS and CDR2 SASEGT come from the germline V gene. V lost 5 bases to trimming and J lost 4 bases, with 14 bases between them. CDR3 in amino acids: CASSSGHGVETQYF. In DNA form, the CDR3 reads TGTGCCAGCAGTAGTGGACATGGGGTAGAGACCCAGTACTTC.

The chain couples TRBV19 to TRBJ1-5; 8 nucleotides match TRBD1. V was pared by 7 bases and J by 7 bases, with 12 bases of the junction left unmatched. The CDR3 has 15 residues. Germline-derived CDR1 and CDR2 are LNHDA and SQIVND (reference sequence). The CDR3 DNA is TGTGCCAGTAAGTCGACAGGGGAGGGTAGGCAGCCCCAGCATTTT. Protein product: CASKSTGEGRQPQHF.

The chain carries TRBV19 and TRBJ2-7; the D gene is possibly TRBD2 (5 bases). Germline assignment: CDR1 LNHDA and CDR2 SQIVND (reference sequence). This CDR3 region has 15 residues. Trimming took off 3 bases at V and 0 bases at J, with 12 bases between the two ends. The chain's CDR3 is CASSIQGRSSYEQYF. The CDR3 bases are TGTGCCAGTAGTATCCAAGGGAGAAGCTCCTACGAGCAGTACTTC.

The J gene is TRBJ2-7, the V gene TRBV7-2; no clear D gene. Germline CDR1 and CDR2: SGHTA and FQGNSA. The germline V and J ends were trimmed by 3 bases and 3 bases, with 6 bases remaining between them. This CDR3 contains 12 residues. CDR3 sequence reads: CASSFSGYEQYF. The DNA for the CDR3 is TGTGCCAGCAGCTTCAGTGGCTACGAGCAGTACTTC.

V usage is TRBV23-1 and J usage is TRBJ2-6; 10 nucleotides agree with TRBD1. TRBV23-1 is designated an ORF whose function remains uncertain. The CDR3 contains 20 residues. V lost 7 bases to trimming and J lost 2 bases; unmatched junction nucleotides: 17. The CDR3 protein is CASICETGGLSPPGANVLTF. DNA of the CDR3: TGCGCCAGCATTTGTGAGACAGGGGGCTTATCTCCCCCTGGGGCCAACGTCCTGACTTTC.

The chain is built from TRBV25-1 and TRBJ1-5; no clear D. Germline CDR1 is MGHDK and CDR2 is SYGVNS. The CDR3 contains 13 residues. V dropped 4 bases and J dropped 4 bases, with 8 bases sitting between them. Here the CDR3 reads CASSVGDNQPQHF. DNA for the CDR3: TGTGCCAGCAGTGTAGGAGATAATCAGCCCCAGCATTTT. Full variable domain (remainder filled in from reference TRBV25-1 and TRBJ1-5): EADIYQTPRYLVIGTGKKITLECSQTMGHDKMYWYQQDPGMELHLIHYSYGVNSTEKGDLSSESTVSRIRTEHFPLTLESARPSHTSQYLCASSVGDNQPQHFGDGTRLSIL.

The chain combines TRBV9 with TRBJ1-1; weak D call: TRBD1 (6 bases). The CDR3 covers 14 residues. The ends were cut back, 4 bases at V and 1 base at J, with 11 bases in the middle. Germline CDR1 reads SGDLS; CDR2 reads YYNGEE. The CDR3 protein is CASSPRTANTEAFF. The CDR3 DNA follows: TGTGCCAGCAGCCCCCGGACAGCGAACACTGAAGCTTTCTTT.